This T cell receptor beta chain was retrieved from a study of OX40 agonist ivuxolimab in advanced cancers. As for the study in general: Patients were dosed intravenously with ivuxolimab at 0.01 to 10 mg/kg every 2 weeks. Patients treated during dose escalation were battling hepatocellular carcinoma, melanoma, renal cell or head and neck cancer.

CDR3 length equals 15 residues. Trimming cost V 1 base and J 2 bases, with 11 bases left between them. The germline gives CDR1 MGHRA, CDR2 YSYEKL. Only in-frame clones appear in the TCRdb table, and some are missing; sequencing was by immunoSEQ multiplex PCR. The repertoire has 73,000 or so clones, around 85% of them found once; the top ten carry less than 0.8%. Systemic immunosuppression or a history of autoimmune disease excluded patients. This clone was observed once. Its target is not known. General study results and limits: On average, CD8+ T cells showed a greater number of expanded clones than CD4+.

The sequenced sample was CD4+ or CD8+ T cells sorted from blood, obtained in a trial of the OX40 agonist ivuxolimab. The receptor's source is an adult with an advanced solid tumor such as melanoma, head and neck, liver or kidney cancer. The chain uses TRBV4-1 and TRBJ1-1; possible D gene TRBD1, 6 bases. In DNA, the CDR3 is TGCGCCAGCAGCCAAGCGCCACAGGGCAACACTGAAGCTTTCTTT. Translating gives CASSQAPQGNTEAFF.